What follows are 13 T cell receptor beta chains derived from one specimen sequenced in a study of regulatory T cells in long-lasting Graves disease. Investigators prepared the TCR beta libraries by applying iRepertoire HTBI primers and Arm-PCR of CDR3 regions. TCRdb re-derived calls from the multiplex PCR reads in MiXCR, one entry per CDR3 protein. The sample lists hundreds of thousands of distinct CDR3 sequences, roughly 16% occurring once. Time point in this sample: newly diagnosed GD, antithyroid drugs for less than 3 months. After RNA was extracted from PBMCs, the TCR library was made from it. These data also formed part of another study, on T cells in Graves' hyperthyroidism and ophthalmopathy.

The material sequenced was peripheral blood mononuclear cells (PBMCs), taken at new diagnosis, from a patient treated with antithyroid drugs. These receptors were taken from a woman under 40 with Graves disease.

The chain employs TRBV19 and TRBJ2-7; TRBD1 aligns across 8 bases. The CDR3 contains 14 residues. The V segment lost 4 bases and the J segment 5 bases; nucleotides outside the gene matches: 7. Germline CDR1 reads LNHDA; CDR2 reads SQIVND (reference sequence). The CDR3 here is CASSRGQGGHEQYF. CDR3 DNA sequence: TGTGCCAGTAGTAGAGGACAGGGTGGCCACGAGCAGTACTTC.

This chain uses TRBV14 with TRBJ2-1; TRBD2 might be the D (5 bases). Germline V gene sequence: CDR1 SGHDN, CDR2 FVKESK. V lost 0 bases, J lost 2 bases, and 14 bases lay in between. This CDR3 has 17 amino acids. For the CDR3, the DNA is TGTGCCAGCAGCCAAGAGGGGAGAGCGGCCCCCTACAATGAGCAGTTCTTC. This sequence encodes CASSQEGRAAPYNEQFF. Looking up the rest from reference TRBV14 and TRBJ2-1 gives the full variable domain: EAGVTQFPSHSVIEKGQTVTLRCDPISGHDNLYWYRRVMGKEIKFLLHFVKESKQDESGMPNNRFLAERTGGTYSTLKVQPAELEDSGVYFCASSQEGRAAPYNEQFFGPGTRLTVL.

Regarding this clonotype: A read error may explain this, as a much larger clone is one base away. The chain uses TRBV10-3 and TRBJ2-7; no clear D. With 11 bases removed from V and 1 base from J, the gap between germline ends came to 15 bases. This CDR3 comprises 13 residues. Germline V gene data show CDR1 as ENHRY and CDR2 as SYGVKD. CDR3 loop: CAAGGLSSYEQYF. CDR3 nucleotide sequence: TGTGCCGCCGGCGGTCTGTCTTCCTACGAGCAGTACTTC.

This clonotype was recorded many times. This chain links TRBV19 with TRBJ1-1; weak D call: TRBD1 (5 bases). Per germline, CDR1 LNHDA and CDR2 SQIVND (reference sequence). There are 14 residues in the CDR3. Deletions cut 5 bases from V and 5 bases from J, with 15 bases between. The CDR3 DNA is TGTGCCAGTAGTGTACAGGACCTGTTGACTGAAGCTTTCTTT. Protein: CASSVQDLLTEAFF. The full variable domain, in which reference TRBV19 and TRBJ1-1 provide the parts outside the CDR3, is DGGITQSPKYLFRKEGQNVTLSCEQNLNHDAMYWYRQDPGQGLRLIYYSQIVNDFQKGDIAEGYSVSREKKESFPLTVTSAQKNPTAFYLCASSVQDLLTEAFFGQGTRLTVV.

The V and J genes are TRBV24-1 and TRBJ2-1; tentative D call: TRBD2 (6 bases). Germline V gene data show CDR1 as KGHDR and CDR2 as SFDVKD. The CDR3 contains 14 residues. The CDR3 protein is CASRGNGSYNEQFF. CDR3 DNA sequence: TGTGCGAGCCGGGGGAATGGGTCCTACAATGAGCAGTTCTTC.

This clonotype was found many times. The CDR3 nucleotides read TGTGCCAGCAGTTTTTGGGGTGAAGCTTTCTTT. Its protein is CASSFWGEAFF. The chain carries TRBV28 and TRBJ1-1; D is unresolved. V was cut by 3 bases and J by 7 bases, with 6 bases left in between. CDR3 length equals 11 residues. Germline CDR1 and CDR2: MDHEN and SYDVKM. Together with reference TRBV28 and TRBJ1-1, the CDR3 gives the full variable domain: DVKVTQSSRYLVKRTGEKVFLECVQDMDHENMFWYRQDPGLGLRLIYFSYDVKMKEKGDIPEGYSVSREKKERFSLILESASTNQTSMYLCASSFWGEAFFGQGTRLTVV.

In its sample, this clonotype was seen many times. The chain has TRBV28 and TRBJ2-7; tentatively, D is TRBD1 or TRBD2 (6 bases each). CDR3 length: 13 residues. V was cut by 6 bases and J by 6 bases, with 15 bases left in between. The germline CDR1 and CDR2 sequences are MDHEN and SYDVKM. In DNA, the CDR3 is TGTGCCAGCAGGCGAGGGGGGTCGGGCGAGCAGTACTTC. Protein sequence: CASRRGGSGEQYF.

This clonotype came up many times. An end of the junction differs from the germline gene, which may be a read error. The chain links TRBV19 to TRBJ2-7; 9 positions agree with TRBD2. This CDR3 region has 14 residues. Germline V lookup: CDR1 LNHDA, CDR2 SQIVND (reference sequence). The CDR3 DNA is TGTGCCAGCAGTAAGACTAGCGGCTCCTACGAGCAGTACTTC. As protein: CASSKTSGSYEQYF.

With respect to this clonotype: A clone one base away is much larger, so this may be a read error. The chain has TRBV7-8 and TRBJ1-5, with 9 bases fitting TRBD1. The CDR3 totals 17 residues. Germline CDR1 SGHVS, CDR2 FQNEAQ. The J segment lost 7 bases and the V segment lost 5 bases, leaving 15 bases of the junction unmatched. The CDR3 reads CASSLRGPGQGGQPQHF. The CDR3 DNA reads as TGTGCCAGCAGCCTTCGGGGCCCGGGACAGGGAGGACAGCCCCAGCATTTT.

This clonotype was seen ten or more times. The chain recombines TRBV2 with TRBJ2-1, with D perhaps matching TRBD2 (6 bases). V dropped 2 bases and J dropped 2 bases, with 10 bases sitting between them. CDR1 SNHLY and CDR2 FYNNEI come from the germline V gene. This CDR3 region has 15 residues. As DNA, the CDR3 is TGTGCCAGCAGTGAAAGGCGGGGAACCTACAATGAGCAGTTCTTC. Translation gives CASSERRGTYNEQFF.

This clonotype was observed at least ten times. One end of the junction varies from germline; a read error may be responsible. J is TRBJ2-1 and V is TRBV5-1, with TRBD2 matching 8 bases. This CDR3 contains 15 residues. Germline V gene data show CDR1 as SGHRS and CDR2 as YFSETQ. The CDR3 spells CASSLSGSSYNEQFF. The CDR3 DNA follows: TGTGCCAGCAGCTTAAGCGGGAGCTCCTACAATGAGCAGTTCTTC.

This clonotype was found many times. This chain's CDR3 is CASRLAVSTDTQYF. CDR3 nucleotide sequence: TGTGCCAGCAGACTAGCGGTCAGCACAGATACGCAGTATTTT. This chain connects TRBV2 to TRBJ2-3, with 8 bases lining up with TRBD2. The trim removed 6 bases at V and 0 bases at J, leaving 2 bases unmatched. Germline CDR1 is SNHLY and CDR2 is FYNNEI. This CDR3 is built from 14 residues.

This clonotype was counted many times. The chain links TRBV5-1 to TRBJ2-7; 8 nucleotides agree with TRBD1. Germline CDR1 reads SGHRS; CDR2 reads YFSETQ. With V trimmed by 4 bases and J by 3 bases, 9 bases remained unmatched. The CDR3 sequence is 15 residues long. As DNA, the CDR3 is TGCGCCAGCAGCCACGGACAGGGTGCGGACTACGAGCAGTACTTC. It translates to CASSHGQGADYEQYF.